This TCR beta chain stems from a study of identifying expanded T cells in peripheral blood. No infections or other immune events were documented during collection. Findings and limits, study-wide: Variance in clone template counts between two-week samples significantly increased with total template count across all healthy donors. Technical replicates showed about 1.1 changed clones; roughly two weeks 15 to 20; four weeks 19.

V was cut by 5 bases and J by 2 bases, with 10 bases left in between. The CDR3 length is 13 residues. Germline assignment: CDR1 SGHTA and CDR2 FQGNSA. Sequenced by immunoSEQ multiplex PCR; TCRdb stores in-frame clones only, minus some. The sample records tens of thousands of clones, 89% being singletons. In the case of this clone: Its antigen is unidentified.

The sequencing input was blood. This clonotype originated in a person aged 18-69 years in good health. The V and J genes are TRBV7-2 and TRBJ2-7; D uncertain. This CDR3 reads CASSPDRPYEQYF. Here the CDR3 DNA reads TGTGCCAGCAGCCCGGACCGGCCCTACGAGCAGTACTTC.